Detailed here is one T cell receptor beta chain. Antigen: not known. CDR3 length equals 15 residues. The V end lost 3 bases, the J end lost 1 base, and 12 bases lay between the germline ends. From germline, CDR1 is LGHNA and CDR2 YNFKEQ. Assay used: immunoSEQ multiplex PCR; TCRdb lists only in-frame clones, some missing. The sample carries tens of thousands of clones, more than 85% recorded once. The data are from a study of T cells in localized non-small cell lung cancer. Overall study findings and caveats: Greater T cell density in blood accompanied longer overall survival. The highest T cell clonality was in uninvolved adjacent lung, above tumor. Heterogeneity remains possible, as sequencing covered one tumor region only. A median of 57 clones ranked among the top 100 in tumor appeared in adjacent lung.

The chain recombines TRBV4-2 with TRBJ1-2, with D perhaps TRBD1 (6 bases). The input for sequencing was peripheral blood, taken before any cancer treatment. This TCR derives from a man aged 18 to 49 with stage I lung adenocarcinoma. This chain's CDR3 is CASSQDPDSNYGYTF. In nucleotides, the CDR3 is TGTGCCAGCAGCCAGGACCCGGACAGTAACTATGGCTACACCTTC.